This T cell receptor beta chain derives from a study of CD8 T cells in Susac syndrome. It was with random hexamers that about 0.45 to 1 ug RNA was reverse transcribed. TCRdb re-analysed the immunoSEQ multiplex PCR reads in MiXCR, keeping a single row per CDR3 protein. The sample yields 40,000 to 55,000 distinct CDR3 sequences, over 90% seen once. CDR1 is LNHDA and CDR2 is SQIVND in the germline V gene (reference sequence). The CDR3 has 13 amino acids. Trimming removed 6 bases from V and 5 bases from J, with 14 bases in between. This clonotype was seen just once. Sequenced sample: CD8+ T cells from PBMCs. This TCR derives from a human donor in good health. The chain uses TRBV19 and TRBJ2-7; D uncertain. The CDR3: CASSDTAWNEQYF. The CDR3 DNA sequence: TGTGCCAGTAGCGACACAGCATGGAACGAGCAGTACTTC.